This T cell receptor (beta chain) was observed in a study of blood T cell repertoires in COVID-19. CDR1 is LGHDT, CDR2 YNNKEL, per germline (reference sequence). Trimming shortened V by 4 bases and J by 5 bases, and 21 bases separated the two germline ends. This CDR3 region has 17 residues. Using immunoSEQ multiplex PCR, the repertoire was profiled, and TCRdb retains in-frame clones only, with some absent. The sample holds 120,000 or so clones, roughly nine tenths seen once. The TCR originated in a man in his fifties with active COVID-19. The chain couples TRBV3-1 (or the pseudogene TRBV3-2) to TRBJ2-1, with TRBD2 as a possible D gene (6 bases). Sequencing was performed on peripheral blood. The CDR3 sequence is CASSRYLNGGPNNEQFF. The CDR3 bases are TGTGCCAGCAGCCGATATTTGAATGGAGGGCCCAACAATGAGCAGTTCTTC.